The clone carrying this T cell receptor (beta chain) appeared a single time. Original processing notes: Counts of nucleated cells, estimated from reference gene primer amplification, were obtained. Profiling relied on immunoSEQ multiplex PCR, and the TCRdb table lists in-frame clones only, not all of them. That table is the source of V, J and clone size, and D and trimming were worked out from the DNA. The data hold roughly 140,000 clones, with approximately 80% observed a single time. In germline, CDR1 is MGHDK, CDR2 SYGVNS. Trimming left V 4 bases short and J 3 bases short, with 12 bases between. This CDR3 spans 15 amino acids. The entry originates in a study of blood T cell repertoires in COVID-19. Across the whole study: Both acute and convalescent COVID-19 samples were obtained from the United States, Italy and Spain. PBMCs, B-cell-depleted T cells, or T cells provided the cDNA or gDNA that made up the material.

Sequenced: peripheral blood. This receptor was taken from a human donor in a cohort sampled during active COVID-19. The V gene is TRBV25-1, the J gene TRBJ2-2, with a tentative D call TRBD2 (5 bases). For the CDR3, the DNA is TGTGCCAGCAGTGGGACTGCGGCCCACACCGGGGAGCTGTTTTTT. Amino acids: CASSGTAAHTGELFF.